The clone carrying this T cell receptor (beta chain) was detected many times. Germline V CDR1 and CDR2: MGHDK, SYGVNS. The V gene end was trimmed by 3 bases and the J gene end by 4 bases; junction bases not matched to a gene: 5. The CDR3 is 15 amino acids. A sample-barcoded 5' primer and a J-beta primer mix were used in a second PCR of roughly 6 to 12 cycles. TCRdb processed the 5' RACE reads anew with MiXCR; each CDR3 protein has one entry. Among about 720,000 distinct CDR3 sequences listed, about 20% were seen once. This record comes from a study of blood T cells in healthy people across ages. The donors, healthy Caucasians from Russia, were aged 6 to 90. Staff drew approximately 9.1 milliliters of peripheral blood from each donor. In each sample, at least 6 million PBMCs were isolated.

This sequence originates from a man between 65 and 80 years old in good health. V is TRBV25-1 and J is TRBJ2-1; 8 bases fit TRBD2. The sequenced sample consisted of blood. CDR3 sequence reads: CASSDISGIYNEQFF. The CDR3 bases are TGTGCCAGCAGTGACATTAGCGGGATTTACAATGAGCAGTTCTTC.